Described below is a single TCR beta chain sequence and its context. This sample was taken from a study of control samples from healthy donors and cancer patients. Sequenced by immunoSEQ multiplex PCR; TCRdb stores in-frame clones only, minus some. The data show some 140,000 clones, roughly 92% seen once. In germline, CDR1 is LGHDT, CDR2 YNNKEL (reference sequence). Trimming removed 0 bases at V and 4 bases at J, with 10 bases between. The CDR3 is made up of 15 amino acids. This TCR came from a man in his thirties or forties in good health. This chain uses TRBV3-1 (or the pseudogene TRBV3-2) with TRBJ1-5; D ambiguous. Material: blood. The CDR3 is CASSQDSSTNQPQHF. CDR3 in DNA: TGTGCCAGCAGCCAAGACTCCAGTACTAATCAGCCCCAGCATTTT.